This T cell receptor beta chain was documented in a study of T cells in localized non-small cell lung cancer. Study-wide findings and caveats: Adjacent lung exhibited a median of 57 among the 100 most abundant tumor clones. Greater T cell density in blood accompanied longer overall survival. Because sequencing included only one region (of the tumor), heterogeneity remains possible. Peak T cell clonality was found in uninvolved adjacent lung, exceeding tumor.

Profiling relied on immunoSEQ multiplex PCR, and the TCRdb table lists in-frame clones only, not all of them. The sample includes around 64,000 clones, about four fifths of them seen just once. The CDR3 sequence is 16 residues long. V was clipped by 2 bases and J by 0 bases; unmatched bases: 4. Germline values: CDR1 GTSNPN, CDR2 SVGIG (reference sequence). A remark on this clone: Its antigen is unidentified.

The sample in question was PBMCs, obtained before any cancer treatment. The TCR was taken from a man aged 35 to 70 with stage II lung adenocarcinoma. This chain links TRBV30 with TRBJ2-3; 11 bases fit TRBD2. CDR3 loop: CAWSLGLAGSTDTQYF. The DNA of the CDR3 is TGTGCCTGGAGTCTCGGACTAGCGGGCAGCACAGATACGCAGTATTTT.